These 20 T cell receptor beta chains share one sample of origin, sequenced in a study of blood T cell repertoires in COVID-19. Data came from immunoSEQ multiplex PCR; TCRdb stores just in-frame clones and leaves some out. There are about 260,000 clones in the sample; about 90% occur only once, and around 0.85% lies in the top ten. Input material: PBMCs or T cells enriched from blood (not recorded which). The source is a man in his fifties who had been exposed to COVID-19.

Only one count was recorded for this clone. The V gene is TRBV5-1, the J gene TRBJ1-4; D unclear. Looked up from germline, CDR1 is SGHRS and CDR2 is YFSETQ. The CDR3 loop spans 15 amino acids. V lost 0 bases to trimming and J lost 0 bases, with 6 bases between them. CDR3 in amino acids: CASSLGGTTNEKLFF. DNA for the CDR3: TGCGCCAGCAGCTTGGGAGGGACAACTAATGAAAAACTGTTTTTT. The variable domain in full, completed from reference TRBV5-1 and TRBJ1-4, reads KAGVTQTPRYLIKTRGQQVTLSCSPISGHRSVSWYQQTPGQGLQFLFEYFSETQRNKGNFPGRFSGRQFSNSRSEMNVSTLELGDSALYLCASSLGGTTNEKLFFGSGTQLSVL.

This sequence joins TRBV5-1 and TRBJ1-1; TRBD1 is a possible D gene (5 bases). Germline CDR1 is SGHRS and CDR2 is YFSETQ. The V and J ends lost 5 bases and 4 bases respectively, with 12 bases between them. This CDR3 is 13 amino acids long. This CDR3 is CASRRRGFTEAFF. The CDR3 DNA is TGCGCCAGCAGGAGAAGGGGTTTCACTGAAGCTTTCTTT.

CDR3: CASSLRDREGPQHF. CDR3 sequence (DNA): TGTGCCAGCAGCCTCCGGGACAGGGAAGGGCCCCAGCATTTT. V and J are TRBV3-1 (or the pseudogene TRBV3-2) and TRBJ1-5; the match to TRBD1 covers 9 bases. Per the germline V gene, CDR1 is LGHDT and CDR2 is YNNKEL (reference sequence). This CDR3 spans 14 amino acids. The V segment lost 4 bases and the J segment 9 bases; nucleotides outside the gene matches: 7.

This clone was picked up one time. CDR3 coding DNA: TGTGCCAGCAGCACCGGGACTAGCGGATACGAGCAGTACGTC. Protein: CASSTGTSGYEQYV. This chain connects TRBV5-5 to TRBJ2-7; TRBD2 matches at 11 bases. The germline V gene encodes CDR1 SGHKS and CDR2 YYEKEE (reference sequence). Germline trimming cut 4 bases from V and 4 bases from J; bases unmatched to any gene: 4. This CDR3 has 14 amino acids.

The V call is TRBV5-1, the J call TRBJ1-2, with TRBD1 identical over 12 bases. Germline V CDR1 and CDR2: SGHRS, YFSETQ. The CDR3 contains 17 residues. Germline trimming cut 4 bases from V and 3 bases from J; bases unmatched to any gene: 10. CDR3 residues: CASSLETGTGGHYGYTF. CDR3 nucleotides: TGCGCCAGCAGCCTGGAGACCGGGACAGGGGGCCACTATGGCTACACCTTC.

This clone was seen just once. The genes are TRBV5-7 and TRBJ2-4; 9 nucleotides line up with TRBD1. TRBV5-7 is flagged as an ORF with uncertain function. V lost 3 bases to trimming and J lost 4 bases; unmatched junction nucleotides: 14. The CDR3 is 18 amino acids. CDR3 amino acids: CASSYSGEGGQGKNIQYF. The CDR3, as DNA: TGTGCCAGCAGCTACAGCGGGGAGGGTGGACAGGGGAAAAACATTCAGTACTTC.

The chain has TRBV19 and TRBJ2-2, with 9 nucleotides matching TRBD1. This CDR3 contains 14 residues. Germline lookup yields CDR1 LNHDA and CDR2 SQIVND (reference sequence). Trimming took 11 bases from V and 3 from J; bases not matched to a gene: 7. The CDR3 DNA reads TGTGCCGCGAACAGGGGGCTTCACACCGGGGAGCTGTTTTTT. It yields the protein CAANRGLHTGELFF.

The rearrangement joins TRBV6-6 to TRBJ1-4; 7 bases align to TRBD1. J lost 8 bases, V lost 0 bases, and 3 bases had no gene match. CDR1 is MNHNY and CDR2 is SVGAGI in the germline V gene (reference sequence). This CDR3 region has 14 residues. For the CDR3, the DNA is TGTGCCAGCAGTTACTCGAAACAGGGGGAAAAACTGTTTTTT. It is translated as CASSYSKQGEKLFF.

Regarding this clone: Other DNA sequences in the sample encode the same CDR3. The chain carries TRBV5-1 and TRBJ1-3; D is possibly TRBD1 (6 bases). V dropped 5 bases and J dropped 0 bases, with 12 bases sitting between them. Germline V gene lookup returns CDR1 SGHRS and CDR2 YFSETQ. The CDR3 is made up of 15 amino acids. The CDR3 region is CASSVTGISGNTIYF. CDR3 nucleotides: TGCGCCAGCAGTGTTACAGGGATCTCTGGAAACACCATATATTTT. The full variable domain, rest sourced from reference TRBV5-1 and TRBJ1-3, is KAGVTQTPRYLIKTRGQQVTLSCSPISGHRSVSWYQQTPGQGLQFLFEYFSETQRNKGNFPGRFSGRQFSNSRSEMNVSTLELGDSALYLCASSVTGISGNTIYFGEGSWLTVV.

The chain couples TRBV24-1 to TRBJ2-1, with D perhaps matching TRBD1 (5 bases). The V end lost 1 base, the J end lost 5 bases, and 8 bases lay between the germline ends. This CDR3 is built from 14 residues. Germline values: CDR1 KGHDR, CDR2 SFDVKD. The CDR3 region is CATSDFRADNEQFF. CDR3 nucleotide sequence: TGTGCCACCAGTGATTTCAGGGCAGACAATGAGCAGTTCTTC.

This chain uses TRBV5-6 with TRBJ1-1, with TRBD1 identical over 8 bases. The junction had 3 bases not matched to a gene; V was cut back by 0 bases and J by 5 bases. The CDR3 is 14 amino acids. The germline V gene has CDR1 SGHDT and CDR2 YYEEEE. The CDR3 nucleotides are TGTGCCAGCAGCTTGGGGACAGGGTGGACTGAAGCTTTCTTT. Translation: CASSLGTGWTEAFF.

The chain is built from TRBV2 and TRBJ1-5; perhaps TRBD1 as D (5 bases). There are 14 residues in the CDR3. V dropped 6 bases and J dropped 0 bases, with 9 bases sitting between them. Germline V CDR1 and CDR2: SNHLY, FYNNEI. DNA for the CDR3: TGTGCCAGCAGGCGGGGCACTAGCAATCAGCCCCAGCATTTT. Protein product: CASRRGTSNQPQHF.

The chain has TRBV4-1 and TRBJ1-4; TRBD1 is a possible D gene (5 bases). The CDR3 has 14 residues. Trimming cost V 1 base and J 8 bases, with 11 bases left between them. Germline V gene sequence: CDR1 MGHRA, CDR2 YSYEKL. The CDR3 DNA is TGCGCCAGCAGCCAAGTGCAGGGCAGGGAAAAACTGTTTTTT. Its protein product is CASSQVQGREKLFF.

The chain carries TRBV5-4 and TRBJ1-6; no reliable D call. Germline CDR1 reads SGHNT; CDR2 reads YYREEE (reference sequence). There are 12 residues in the CDR3. Trimming removed 5 bases from V and 5 bases from J, with 5 bases in between. In DNA, the CDR3 is TGTGCCAGCAGAATAGATAATTCACCCCTCCACTTT. Amino acid sequence: CASRIDNSPLHF.

The gene calls are TRBV4-1 and TRBJ1-1; no reliable D call. Trimming shortened V by 3 bases and J by 4 bases, and 12 bases separated the two germline ends. Looked up from germline, CDR1 is MGHRA and CDR2 is YSYEKL. The CDR3 is made up of 14 amino acids. Here the CDR3 DNA reads TGCGCCAGCAGCCATATACCAGATATCACTGAAGCTTTCTTT. It is translated as CASSHIPDITEAFF.

This chain connects TRBV24-1 to TRBJ2-5; 7 nucleotides line up with TRBD2. Germline loops: CDR1 KGHDR, CDR2 SFDVKD. CDR3 size: 15 residues. V shed 4 bases and J 0 bases; nucleotides not matched to a gene: 4. The CDR3 region has the DNA TGTGCCACCAGTGACGCGGGAGCATACCAAGAGACCCAGTACTTC. This sequence encodes CATSDAGAYQETQYF.

V usage is TRBV7-3 and J usage is TRBJ2-3, with D possibly TRBD1 on 5 matching bases. The V gene lost 4 bases and the J gene lost 5 bases, with 13 bases spanning the gap. Germline V CDR1 and CDR2: SGHTA, FQGTGA. The CDR3 is 14 amino acids. The CDR3 here is CASSSGGAQDTQYF. CDR3 DNA: TGTGCCAGCAGCTCGGGTGGGGCGCAAGATACGCAGTATTTT.

The V call is TRBV7-6, the J call TRBJ1-4, with TRBD1 matching over 7 bases. This CDR3 spans 15 amino acids. Germline V lookup: CDR1 SGHVS, CDR2 FNYEAQ. V gave up 1 base and J gave up 4 bases; unmatched junction bases: 3. In DNA form, the CDR3 reads TGTGCCAGCAGCTTAGAGGCAGGGGGTAATGAAAAACTGTTTTTT. It codes for CASSLEAGGNEKLFF.

The chain couples TRBV6-5 to TRBJ2-2, with 8 bases identical to TRBD1. The CDR3 has 15 residues. The V and J ends lost 6 bases and 2 bases, in that order; junction bases with no gene match: 5. CDR1 MNHEY and CDR2 SVGAGI come from the germline V gene. The CDR3 sequence is CASRSGTGNTGELFF. The DNA of the CDR3 is TGTGCCAGCAGATCCGGGACAGGTAACACCGGGGAGCTGTTTTTT.

V gene TRBV10-2 combines with J gene TRBJ2-1; 9 bases are a match to TRBD2. The germline gives CDR1 WSHSY, CDR2 SAAADI. V lost 6 bases, J lost 10 bases, and 10 bases stayed unmatched. This CDR3 is 14 amino acids long. This CDR3 is CASRPGLARREQFF. The CDR3 region has the DNA TGCGCCAGCAGGCCGGGACTAGCTCGGAGGGAGCAGTTCTTC.